These T cell receptor beta chains were read from a single sample in a study of blood T cell repertoires in COVID-19. Some clones are missing from TCRdb's copy, which holds only in-frame ones; the method was immunoSEQ multiplex PCR. This table has 250,000 or so clones, 70% to 90% appearing once. The sequencing input was PBMCs or T cells enriched from blood (not recorded which). These receptor sequences come from a middle-aged woman with acute COVID-19. Each CDR3 is given with its conserved first and last residue. A D gene is named only where the DNA matches it firmly. The size field is filled for only some rows; it gives once, few, many or a size class.

V	size	D	J	CDR3	DNA
TRBV5-4	NA	NA	TRBJ1-2	CASSRAGDSYGYTF	TGTGCCAGCAGCCGCGCGGGGGATAGCTATGGCTACACCTTC
TRBV7-7	NA	NA	TRBJ2-1	CASSLDRGTHEQFF	TGTGCTAGCAGCTTAGATCGGGGAACCCATGAGCAGTTCTTC
TRBV29-1	NA	NA	TRBJ1-5	CSVELQGGNQPQHF	TGCAGCGTTGAATTACAGGGCGGCAATCAGCCCCAGCATTTT
TRBV6-6	NA	NA	TRBJ1-6	CASSSRNSPLHF	TGTGCCAGCAGTTCGAGAAATTCACCCCTCCACTTT
TRBV7-2	NA	NA	TRBJ1-5	CASSPGQFPAGPQHF	TGTGCCAGCAGCCCTGGACAGTTTCCCGCAGGGCCCCAGCATTTT
TRBV4-3	NA	TRBD2	TRBJ2-3	CASSQDTMKRGGFTDTQYF	TGCGCCAGCAGCCAAGATACGATGAAGCGGGGGGGCTTCACAGATACGCAGTATTTT
TRBV3-1/TRBV3-2	NA	NA	TRBJ2-5	CASRQLTSAAETQYF	TGTGCCAGCAGGCAATTGACTAGTGCGGCGGAGACCCAGTACTTC
TRBV19	NA	TRBD1	TRBJ2-1	CASSIVTPGQGSEQFF	TGTGCCAGTAGTATAGTCACCCCGGGACAGGGAAGTGAGCAGTTCTTC
TRBV2	NA	NA	TRBJ2-5	CARATEQETQYF	TGTGCCAGGGCGACGGAGCAAGAGACCCAGTACTTC
TRBV2	NA	NA	TRBJ1-5	CASSGSRGSNQPQHF	TGTGCCAGCAGTGGTTCTCGGGGGAGCAATCAGCCCCAGCATTTT
TRBV5-1	once	NA	TRBJ1-2	CASSLVPGGVGYTF	TGCGCCAGCAGCTTGGTCCCTGGAGGGGTGGGCTACACCTTC
TRBV19	NA	TRBD1	TRBJ1-1	CASSMGQGTTEAFF	TGTGCCAGTAGTATGGGACAGGGTACCACTGAAGCTTTCTTT
TRBV7-9	NA	TRBD2	TRBJ2-1	CASSLLGYGREGLGEQFF	TGTGCCAGCAGCTTATTAGGTTACGGGCGGGAGGGCCTAGGTGAGCAGTTCTTC
TRBV7-9	NA	TRBD1	TRBJ2-5	CASSLAAGGEETQYF	TGTGCCAGCAGCTTAGCCGCAGGGGGCGAGGAGACCCAGTACTTC
TRBV21-1	NA	NA	TRBJ2-1	CASSILSVNSYNEQFF	TGTGCCAGCAGCATCCTTAGCGTGAACTCCTACAATGAGCAGTTCTTC
TRBV30	NA	NA	TRBJ1-1	CAWELQAGGTEAFF	TGTGCCTGGGAATTACAGGCGGGGGGCACTGAAGCTTTCTTT
TRBV10-3	NA	TRBD2	TRBJ2-3	CAISESLMTSGSTDTQYF	TGTGCCATCAGTGAGTCCCTAATGACTAGCGGAAGCACAGATACGCAGTATTTT
TRBV18	NA	NA	TRBJ2-1	CASSQGQEQFF	TGTGCCAGCTCCCAGGGGCAGGAGCAGTTCTTC
TRBV4-3	few	NA	TRBJ1-1	CASSQVREGIMNTEAFF	TGCGCCAGCAGCCAAGTTCGGGAAGGTATAATGAACACTGAAGCTTTCTTT
TRBV18	once	TRBD2	TRBJ2-7	CASSPGGGPYEQYF	TGTGCCAGCTCACCAGGCGGGGGGCCCTACGAGCAGTACTTC
TRBV3-1/TRBV3-2	NA	NA	TRBJ2-7	CASKNGTPGLYEQYF	TGTGCCAGCAAGAACGGGACTCCGGGCCTCTACGAGCAGTACTTC
TRBV5-1	NA	NA	TRBJ2-2	CATRDNFNTGELFF	TGCGCCACGAGGGACAACTTTAACACCGGGGAGCTGTTTTTT
TRBV7-2	NA	NA	TRBJ2-5	CASSQARQETQYF	TGTGCCAGCAGCCAAGCCCGCCAAGAGACCCAGTACTTC
TRBV10-3	NA	TRBD2	TRBJ2-1	CAISGLPAGDSYEQFF	TGTGCCATCAGTGGACTACCAGCGGGAGATTCTTATGAGCAGTTCTTC
TRBV10-2	NA	TRBD1	TRBJ1-6	CASSEVLDRGPHF	TGCGCCAGCAGTGAGGTCCTGGACAGGGGTCCCCACTTT
TRBV15	NA	TRBD2	TRBJ2-2	CATSRAGGTGELFF	TGTGCCACCAGCAGAGCGGGGGGCACCGGGGAGCTGTTTTTT
TRBV3-1/TRBV3-2	NA	TRBD2	TRBJ2-1	CASSQDWTSGEQFF	TGTGCCAGCAGCCAGGACTGGACTAGTGGGGAGCAGTTCTTC